A selection of T cell receptor beta chains follows, all from one sample in a study of OX40 agonist ivuxolimab in advanced cancers. Clones were read by immunoSEQ multiplex PCR, and TCRdb kept only the in-frame ones, dropping some. The sample carries approximately 40,000 clones, approximately 88% recorded once. The sequencing here drew on CD4+ or CD8+ T cells sorted from blood, taken in a trial of the OX40 agonist ivuxolimab. All receptors come from an adult with an advanced solid tumor such as melanoma, head and neck, liver or kidney cancer. Both conserved end residues are trimmed from each CDR3. Some rows have no size entry. The others give once, few or many, or a class for an expanded clone.

14	TRBJ2-2	-	TRBV2	ASSGSSGRAFGELF
13	TRBJ2-3	few	TRBV6-4	ASSDSGGSTDTQY
13	TRBJ2-2	-	TRBV6-1	ASSETSVNTGELF
13	TRBJ2-1	-	TRBV6-5	ASSYSLAGVNEQF
13	TRBJ2-7	-	TRBV4-1	ASSRLAASSYEQY
15	TRBJ1-2	-	TRBV7-9	ASSLPLRQLDTYGYT
13	TRBJ2-1	few	TRBV28	ASSLGGSSYNEQF
14	TRBJ2-2	-	TRBV7-6	ASSRTTGPNTGELF
11	TRBJ2-7	-	TRBV19	ASSIGPSSEQY
11	TRBJ2-4	-	TRBV5-6	ASSLGGENIQY
13	TRBJ2-3	-	TRBV4-1	ASSQGDTTTDTQY
11	TRBJ1-2	-	TRBV5-6	ASTEGTDYGYT
11	TRBJ2-7	-	TRBV13	ASRKSGSYEQY
12	TRBJ2-7	-	TRBV27	ASSPGTSGYEQY
14	TRBJ2-3	-	TRBV4-1	ASRPGALAATDTQY
13	TRBJ2-1	-	TRBV15	ATSRYSGSVDEQF
12	TRBJ2-1	-	TRBV9	ASSVDGTRNEQF
14	TRBJ1-3	-	TRBV28	ASSSLDTSSGNTIY
14	TRBJ2-7	-	TRBV19	ASSIDRASGAYEQY
13	TRBJ1-1	once	TRBV21-1	ASSLRGKGDTEAF
14	TRBJ2-7	once	TRBV4-1	ASSQDIAGLSYEQY
14	TRBJ2-1	-	TRBV2	ASTTSGAFSYNEQF
11	TRBJ2-7	-	TRBV27	ASSLRGTYEQY
15	TRBJ2-7	once	TRBV14	ASSQDRRTSGFYEQY
12	TRBJ2-7	-	TRBV19	ASSISLSSYEQY
13	TRBJ2-3	-	TRBV28	ASRGRTGGKDTQY
11	TRBJ2-1	-	TRBV6-5	ASSWSSYNEQF
12	TRBJ2-2	few	TRBV15	ATSRDFSDGELF
15	TRBJ2-5	few	TRBV9	ASSVGTSGRMEETQY
11	TRBJ2-5	-	TRBV27	ASSFLGGETQY